A single sample is the source of the 29 T cell receptor beta chains below, sequenced in a study of blood T cell repertoires in COVID-19. TCRdb keeps only in-frame clones here, not all; method: immunoSEQ multiplex PCR. The sample lists 55,000 to 85,000 clones, around 84% seen once, with more than 0.7% in the top ten. Sequences were obtained from peripheral blood. These receptors came from a woman aged 65 to 85 with acute or convalescent COVID-19.

The chain couples TRBV5-8 to TRBJ1-5; the D gene is possibly TRBD1 (5 bases). Trimming removed 4 bases at V and 0 bases at J, with 8 bases between. The germline gives CDR1 SGHTS, CDR2 YDEGEE. The CDR3 spans 14 residues. The CDR3, as DNA: TGTGCCAGCAGCCGGGGACTTAGCAATCAGCCCCAGCATTTT. It specifies CASSRGLSNQPQHF.

This clone was found once. This chain connects TRBV9 to TRBJ2-1; TRBD2 aligns across 15 bases. Germline V gives CDR1 SGDLS, CDR2 YYNGEE. The CDR3 totals 16 residues. J lost 3 bases, V lost 6 bases, and 4 bases had no gene match. This chain's CDR3 is CASTGLAGGDYNEQFF. Here the CDR3 DNA reads TGTGCCAGCACCGGACTAGCGGGGGGGGACTACAATGAGCAGTTCTTC.

The rearrangement uses TRBV5-1 and TRBJ2-2; D is unclear. CDR3 length: 14 residues. The V end was cut by 4 bases, the J end by 4 bases, with 11 bases between. Germline CDR1 and CDR2: SGHRS and YFSETQ. The CDR3 region is CASSPRQGTGELFF. In nucleotides, the CDR3 is TGCGCCAGCAGCCCCAGGCAAGGCACCGGGGAGCTGTTTTTT.

This clone occurred a few times. The chain couples TRBV19 to TRBJ1-4; a possible D gene is TRBD1 (6 bases). Per the germline V gene, CDR1 is LNHDA and CDR2 is SQIVND (reference sequence). V dropped 4 bases and J dropped 11 bases, with 11 bases sitting between them. The CDR3 loop spans 12 amino acids. In nucleotides, the CDR3 is TGTGCCAGTAGTAGACAGGAAGCGAAACTGTTTTTT. It specifies CASSRQEAKLFF.

CDR3 nucleotide sequence: TGTGCCACCTCTAGTGCCGGGGAGCTGTTTTTT. It is translated as CATSSAGELFF. The genes are TRBV24-1 and TRBJ2-2; the D is unclear. Trimming shortened V by 9 bases and J by 6 bases, and 7 bases separated the two germline ends. The CDR3 consists of 11 residues. CDR1 is KGHDR, CDR2 SFDVKD, per germline.

The chain carries TRBV7-2 and TRBJ1-3; D is unresolved. The CDR3 is 13 amino acids. The germline V and J ends were trimmed by 5 bases and 3 bases, with 8 bases remaining between them. Germline V gives CDR1 SGHTA, CDR2 FQGNSA. The CDR3 DNA sequence: TGTGCCAGCAGCCCTTATAATGGAAACACCATATATTTT. It is translated as CASSPYNGNTIYF.

The chain couples TRBV19 to TRBJ1-2; weak D call: TRBD1 (6 bases). V was clipped by 8 bases and J by 2 bases, with 18 bases between them. The CDR3 spans 15 residues. Germline V gene lookup returns CDR1 LNHDA and CDR2 SQIVND (reference sequence). The CDR3 spells CASATTGHLNYGYTF. In nucleotides, the CDR3 is TGTGCCAGTGCAACGACAGGTCATCTGAACTATGGCTACACCTTC.

CDR3 protein: CASSPGQGDFTEAFF. In nucleotides, the CDR3 is TGTGCCAGCAGTCCCGGACAGGGGGACTTCACTGAAGCTTTCTTT. The chain employs TRBV28 and TRBJ1-1, with 10 nucleotides matching TRBD1. The CDR3 is 15 amino acids. J was trimmed by 4 bases and V by 5 bases; bases with no gene match: 7. Germline CDR1 is MDHEN and CDR2 is SYDVKM.

The CDR3 region has the DNA TGTGCCAGCAGTTGGCAGGGGGAAGAGACCCAGTACTTC. Residues: CASSWQGEETQYF. The gene calls are TRBV2 and TRBJ2-5, with 7 bases aligning to TRBD1. The CDR3 spans 13 residues. Germline CDR1 is SNHLY and CDR2 is FYNNEI. The V and J ends lost 5 bases and 3 bases, in that order; junction bases with no gene match: 3.

This chain uses TRBV10-3 with TRBJ1-5; 8 bases are a match to TRBD1. This CDR3 has 14 residues. Unmatched junction bases numbered 5, after V lost 5 bases and J lost 5 bases. CDR1 and CDR2 (germline): ENHRY, SYGVKD. The chain's CDR3 is CAISTGTGDQPQHF. CDR3 bases: TGTGCCATCAGTACCGGGACAGGAGATCAGCCCCAGCATTTT.

This clone occurred once. This chain uses TRBV7-2 with TRBJ1-5; TRBD1 might be the D (5 bases). In germline, CDR1 is SGHTA, CDR2 FQGNSA. CDR3 length: 15 residues. The germline V and J ends were trimmed by 1 base and 9 bases, with 16 bases remaining between them. CDR3 amino acids: CASSLGLTAASPQHF. In DNA form, the CDR3 reads TGTGCCAGCAGCTTAGGGTTGACAGCTGCCTCGCCCCAGCATTTT.

This clone was observed a few times. The rearrangement joins TRBV25-1 to TRBJ1-1; D is undetermined. The CDR3 has 13 amino acids. Trimming pared 2 bases from V and 1 base from J, leaving 5 bases between. Germline V CDR1 and CDR2: MGHDK, SYGVNS. The CDR3 sequence is CASSERGNTEAFF. CDR3 sequence (DNA): TGTGCCAGCAGTGAAAGAGGGAACACTGAAGCTTTCTTT. The whole variable domain, remainder taken from reference TRBV25-1 and TRBJ1-1, is EADIYQTPRYLVIGTGKKITLECSQTMGHDKMYWYQQDPGMELHLIHYSYGVNSTEKGDLSSESTVSRIRTEHFPLTLESARPSHTSQYLCASSERGNTEAFFGQGTRLTVV.

The table lists this clone with a few counts. This rearrangement joins TRBV5-1 to TRBJ2-1, with 8 bases matching TRBD2. The germline CDR1 and CDR2 sequences are SGHRS and YFSETQ. V lost 0 bases, J lost 5 bases, and 4 bases stayed unmatched. This CDR3 region has 15 residues. CDR3 loop: CASSLDSGSHNEQFF. DNA for the CDR3: TGCGCCAGCAGCTTGGACAGCGGGAGTCACAATGAGCAGTTCTTC. Complete variable domain (other parts from reference TRBV5-1 and TRBJ2-1): KAGVTQTPRYLIKTRGQQVTLSCSPISGHRSVSWYQQTPGQGLQFLFEYFSETQRNKGNFPGRFSGRQFSNSRSEMNVSTLELGDSALYLCASSLDSGSHNEQFFGPGTRLTVL.

This rearrangement joins TRBV2 to TRBJ1-5; the D gene is possibly TRBD1 (5 bases). Trimming left V 2 bases short and J 7 bases short, with 9 bases between. CDR3 length: 13 residues. CDR1 SNHLY and CDR2 FYNNEI come from the germline V gene. CDR3 sequence: CASSESGYQPQHF. The CDR3 region has the DNA TGTGCCAGCAGTGAATCAGGGTACCAGCCCCAGCATTTT. Drawing the rest from reference TRBV2 and TRBJ1-5, the complete variable domain is EPEVTQTPSHQVTQMGQEVILRCVPISNHLYFYWYRQILGQKVEFLVSFYNNEISEKSEIFDDQFSVERPDGSNFTLKIRSTKLEDSAMYFCASSESGYQPQHFGDGTRLSIL.

V is TRBV29-1 and J is TRBJ2-1; a weak D match, TRBD2 (6 bases). From germline, CDR1 is SQVTM and CDR2 ANQGSEA. V was pared by 1 base and J by 5 bases, with 12 bases between. This CDR3 contains 14 residues. The CDR3 loop reads CSVEGSGTDNEQFF. In nucleotides, the CDR3 is TGCAGCGTTGAAGGTAGCGGAACGGACAATGAGCAGTTCTTC.

This clone came up once. The J gene is TRBJ2-1, the V gene TRBV3-1 (or the pseudogene TRBV3-2); D may be TRBD1 (6 bases). The V gene lost 0 bases and the J gene lost 10 bases, with 16 bases spanning the gap. The CDR3 contains 15 residues. Germline CDR1 reads LGHDT; CDR2 reads YNNKEL (reference sequence). CDR3 protein: CASSQDQGTTREQFF. The CDR3, as DNA: TGTGCCAGCAGCCAAGATCAGGGGACCACACGAGAGCAGTTCTTC.

The chain combines TRBV6-5 with TRBJ1-1, with 7 bases matching TRBD1. Germline V gene sequence: CDR1 MNHEY, CDR2 SVGAGI. The CDR3 runs to 13 residues. J lost 7 bases, V lost 6 bases, and 8 bases had no gene match. This CDR3 reads CASSHTRGNEAFF. The CDR3 nucleotides are TGTGCCAGCAGCCATACCAGGGGGAATGAAGCTTTCTTT.

This chain joins TRBV16 and TRBJ1-2; TRBD1 matches at 7 bases. Per germline, CDR1 KGHSY and CDR2 FQNENV. V trimming: 3 bases; J trimming: 4 bases; junction bases outside the gene matches: 5. CDR3 length: 14 amino acids. The CDR3 nucleotides are TGTGCCAGCAGCCAGACAGGGCCCGGCTATGGCTACACCTTC. Its protein is CASSQTGPGYGYTF. The full variable domain, completed using reference TRBV16 and TRBJ1-2, is GEEVAQTPKHLVRGEGQKAKLYCAPIKGHSYVFWYQQVLKNEFKFLISFQNENVFDETGMPKERFSAKCLPNSPCSLEIQATKLEDSAVYFCASSQTGPGYGYTFGSGTRLTVV.

This clone came up once. The chain carries TRBV21-1 and TRBJ2-1; TRBD2 was called by the table and not checked on the DNA. TRBV21-1 has pseudogene status. The length of the CDR3 is 17 residues. The CDR3 protein is CASSKGLTSPPFNEQFF. Written as DNA, the CDR3 is TGTGCCAGCAGCAAAGGTCTGACTAGCCCCCCCTTCAATGAGCAGTTCTTC.

V and J are TRBV6-1 and TRBJ1-4; TRBD1 is a possible D gene (6 bases). Germline V gene lookup returns CDR1 MNHNS and CDR2 SASEGT. Trimming removed 1 base from V and 0 bases from J, with 12 bases in between. The CDR3 has 17 residues. CDR3 DNA sequence: TGTGCCAGCAGTGAAGTAATCTGGACAGCAACTAATGAAAAACTGTTTTTT. This translates into CASSEVIWTATNEKLFF.

This rearrangement joins TRBV6-5 to TRBJ2-2; 7 nucleotides align to TRBD1. CDR1 MNHEY and CDR2 SVGAGI come from the germline V gene. V lost 6 bases to trimming and J lost 4 bases; unmatched junction nucleotides: 8. This CDR3 has 15 residues. In DNA, the CDR3 is TGTGCCAGCAGCGCCTACCGGGACAGCACCGGGGAGCTGTTTTTT. Its translation is CASSAYRDSTGELFF.

In its sample, this clone was seen a few times. The V gene is TRBV5-6, the J gene TRBJ1-5, with 10 bases fitting TRBD1. V dropped 0 bases and J dropped 6; count of bases not matched to a gene: 3. The CDR3 runs to 15 residues. Germline CDR1 is SGHDT and CDR2 is YYEEEE. The CDR3 sequence: CASSLAGTGVQPQHF. The CDR3 region has the DNA TGTGCCAGCAGCTTGGCCGGGACAGGGGTTCAGCCCCAGCATTTT.

J is TRBJ1-2 and V is TRBV19; D possibly corresponds to TRBD1 (6 bases). Germline CDR1 and CDR2: LNHDA and SQIVND (reference sequence). Trimming stripped 0 bases from V and 7 bases from J, with 21 bases between. The CDR3 loop spans 17 amino acids. In nucleotides, the CDR3 is TGTGCCAGTAGTATAGATAAGGCACAGGGAATGCAGCTTGGCTACACCTTC. Protein product: CASSIDKAQGMQLGYTF.

This clone is categorized as medium-sized (0.01 to 0.1%). The V and J genes are TRBV6-5 and TRBJ1-4; D is perhaps TRBD1 (5 bases). CDR3 length: 14 residues. Germline V lookup: CDR1 MNHEY, CDR2 SVGAGI. Trimming cost V 2 bases and J 10 bases, with 14 bases left between them. CDR3 sequence (DNA): TGTGCCAGCAGTTACGGGCGCAGGGAGGGAAAACTGTTTTTT. This codes for CASSYGRREGKLFF.

This chain uses TRBV7-2 with TRBJ2-5; TRBD2 matches at 9 bases. The V gene end was trimmed by 5 bases and the J gene end by 4 bases; junction bases not matched to a gene: 8. The CDR3 runs to 15 residues. CDR1 SGHTA and CDR2 FQGNSA come from the germline V gene. The CDR3 region has the DNA TGTGCCAGCAGCCCCAGCGGGGGGCCGGCAGAGACCCAGTACTTC. It codes for CASSPSGGPAETQYF.

Here the CDR3 DNA reads TGTGCCAGTAGTCCCACTTCCCGGACAGGGTCCGATAATTCACCCCTCCACTTT. Amino acids: CASSPTSRTGSDNSPLHF. The V call is TRBV19, the J call TRBJ1-6, with 8 bases fitting TRBD1. This CDR3 is built from 18 residues. Looked up from germline, CDR1 is LNHDA and CDR2 is SQIVND (reference sequence). Trimming cost V 5 bases and J 5 bases; bases outside gene matches: 14. Full variable domain (missing parts from reference TRBV19 and TRBJ1-6): DGGITQSPKYLFRKEGQNVTLSCEQNLNHDAMYWYRQDPGQGLRLIYYSQIVNDFQKGDIAEGYSVSREKKESFPLTVTSAQKNPTAFYLCASSPTSRTGSDNSPLHFGNGTRLTVT.

The gene calls are TRBV27 and TRBJ1-6; 7 positions agree with TRBD1. With V trimmed by 6 bases and J by 7 bases, 6 bases remained unmatched. Germline V gene lookup returns CDR1 MNHEY and CDR2 SMNVEV (reference sequence). The CDR3 length is 14 residues. The CDR3 spells CASRYTTGNSPLHF. The CDR3 nucleotides read TGTGCCAGCAGATATACGACAGGGAATTCACCCCTCCACTTT.

The chain recombines TRBV6-1 with TRBJ2-7; 12 bases are shared with TRBD2. Germline CDR1 and CDR2: MNHNS and SASEGT. The ends lost 3 bases at V and 7 bases at J; junction bases unmatched: 10. CDR3 length: 16 amino acids. The CDR3 DNA reads TGTGCCAGCAGTGATCCCGGACTAGCGGGGCCGAAGGAGCAGTACTTC. Its protein product is CASSDPGLAGPKEQYF.

The count of this clone is one. CDR3 DNA sequence: TGTGCCAGCAGCTTAGTGTTAGCGGTAGAGACCCAGTACTTC. This sequence encodes CASSLVLAVETQYF. V usage is TRBV7-9 and J usage is TRBJ2-5, with a tentative D call TRBD2 (6 bases). The ends were cut back, 1 base at V and 4 bases at J, with 10 bases in the middle. The CDR3 runs 14 residues. Germline loops: CDR1 SEHNR, CDR2 FQNEAQ (reference sequence).